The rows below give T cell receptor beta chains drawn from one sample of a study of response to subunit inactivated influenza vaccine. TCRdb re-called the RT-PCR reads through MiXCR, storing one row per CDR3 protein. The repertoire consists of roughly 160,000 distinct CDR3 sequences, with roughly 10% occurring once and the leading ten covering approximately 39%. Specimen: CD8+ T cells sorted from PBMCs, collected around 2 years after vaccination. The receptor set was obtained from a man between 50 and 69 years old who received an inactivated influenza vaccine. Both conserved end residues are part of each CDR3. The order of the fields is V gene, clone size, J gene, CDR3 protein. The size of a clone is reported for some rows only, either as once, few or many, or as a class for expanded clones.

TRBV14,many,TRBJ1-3,CASSQGAANRGTIYF
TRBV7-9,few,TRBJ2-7,CASSLARGPGYEQYF
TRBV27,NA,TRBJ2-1,CASSPGLAGDLPGGEQFF
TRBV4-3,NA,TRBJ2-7,CASSQGDSSYEQYF
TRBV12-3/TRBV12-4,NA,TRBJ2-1,CASSIRTSATYNEQFF
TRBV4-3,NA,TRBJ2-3,CASSPKGLAETDTQYF
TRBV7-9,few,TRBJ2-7,CASSRAGTYAYEQYF
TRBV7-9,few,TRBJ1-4,CASSLVQEEDEKLFF
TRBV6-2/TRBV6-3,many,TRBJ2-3,CASSLRGGYVADTQYF
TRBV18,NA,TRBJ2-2,CASSLGPLHGPATGELFF
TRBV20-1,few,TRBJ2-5,CSARDFSHIQETQYF
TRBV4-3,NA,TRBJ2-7,CASSQDRGLVREQYF
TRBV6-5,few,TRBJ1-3,CASRTGINTIYF
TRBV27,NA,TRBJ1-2,CASSSRKGYDGYTF
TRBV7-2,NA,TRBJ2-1,CASSSTDRALYNEQFF
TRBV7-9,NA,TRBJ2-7,CASSLARSGNEQYF
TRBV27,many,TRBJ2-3,CASSLLFDIATDTQYF
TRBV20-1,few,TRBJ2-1,CSAAHGGVPSSYNEQFF
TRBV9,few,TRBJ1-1,CASSAGQGEAFF
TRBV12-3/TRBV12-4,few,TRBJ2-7,CASSLDGTYEQYF
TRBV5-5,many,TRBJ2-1,CASSLENRVGYNEQFF
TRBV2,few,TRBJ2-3,CASSIEPRENTDTQYF
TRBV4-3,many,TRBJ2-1,CASSQEGVGGYNEQFF
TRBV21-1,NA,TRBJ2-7,CAYTTGDPYEQYF
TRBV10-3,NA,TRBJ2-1,CAISAEGFIYNEQFF